This TCR beta chain is drawn from a study of blood T cell repertoires in COVID-19. Using immunoSEQ multiplex PCR, the repertoire was profiled, and TCRdb retains in-frame clones only, with some absent. The data contain approximately 350,000 clones, around 86% of them singletons. This receptor was identified in a woman between 50 and 59 years old who had recovered from COVID-19. Sequencing was performed on PBMCs or T cells enriched from blood (not recorded which).

As DNA, the CDR3 is TGTGCCAGCAGTTTAACAGGGGGGACGGGGATCTATGGCTACACCTTC. Its protein is CASSLTGGTGIYGYTF. This chain uses TRBV28 with TRBJ1-2, with 8 nucleotides matching TRBD1. The CDR3 has 16 residues. Germline-derived CDR1 and CDR2 are MDHEN and SYDVKM. The J segment lost 4 bases and the V segment lost 2 bases, leaving 9 bases of the junction unmatched.